This T cell receptor (beta chain) is from a study of blood T cell repertoires in COVID-19. The wider study: The United States, Italy and Spain were the sources of the acute and convalescent COVID-19 samples. Sample material is recorded as cDNA or gDNA derived from T cells, B-cell-depleted T cells, or PBMCs.

Germline V gene data show CDR1 as MNHEY and CDR2 as SVGEGT. V was clipped by 1 base and J by 1 base, with 5 bases between them. This CDR3 is built from 14 residues. As originally analysed: Amplifying reference gene primers gave estimates of nucleated cell counts. Measured with immunoSEQ multiplex PCR; TCRdb has only the in-frame clones, and not every one. V and J calls plus clone size are reproduced from that table; the DNA served to infer D and trimming. The sample includes a few hundred thousand clones, around 82% seen only once; the top ten take 7.5% to 9%. The receptor was isolated from a human donor in a cohort sampled during active COVID-19. The sample consisted of peripheral blood. This chain connects TRBV6-2 or TRBV6-3 to TRBJ1-5, with D unclear. The CDR3 loop reads CASSYLASNQPQHF. CDR3 DNA sequence: TGTGCCAGCAGTTACTTGGCAAGCAATCAGCCCCAGCATTTT.